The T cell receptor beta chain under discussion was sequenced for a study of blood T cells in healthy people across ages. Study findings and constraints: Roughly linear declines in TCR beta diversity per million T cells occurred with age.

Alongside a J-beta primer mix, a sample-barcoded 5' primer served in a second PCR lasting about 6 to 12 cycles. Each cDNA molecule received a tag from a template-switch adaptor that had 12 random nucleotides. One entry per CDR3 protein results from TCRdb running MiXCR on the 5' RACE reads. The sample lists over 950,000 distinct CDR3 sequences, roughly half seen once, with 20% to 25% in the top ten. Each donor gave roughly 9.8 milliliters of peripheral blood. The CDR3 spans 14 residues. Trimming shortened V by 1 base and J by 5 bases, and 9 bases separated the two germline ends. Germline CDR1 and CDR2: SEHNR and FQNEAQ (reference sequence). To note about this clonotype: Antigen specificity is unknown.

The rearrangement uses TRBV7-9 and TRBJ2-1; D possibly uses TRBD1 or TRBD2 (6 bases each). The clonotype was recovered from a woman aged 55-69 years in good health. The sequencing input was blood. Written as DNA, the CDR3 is TGTGCCAGCAGCTTAGGGCGGGACAACAATGAGCAGTTCTTC. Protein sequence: CASSLGRDNNEQFF.